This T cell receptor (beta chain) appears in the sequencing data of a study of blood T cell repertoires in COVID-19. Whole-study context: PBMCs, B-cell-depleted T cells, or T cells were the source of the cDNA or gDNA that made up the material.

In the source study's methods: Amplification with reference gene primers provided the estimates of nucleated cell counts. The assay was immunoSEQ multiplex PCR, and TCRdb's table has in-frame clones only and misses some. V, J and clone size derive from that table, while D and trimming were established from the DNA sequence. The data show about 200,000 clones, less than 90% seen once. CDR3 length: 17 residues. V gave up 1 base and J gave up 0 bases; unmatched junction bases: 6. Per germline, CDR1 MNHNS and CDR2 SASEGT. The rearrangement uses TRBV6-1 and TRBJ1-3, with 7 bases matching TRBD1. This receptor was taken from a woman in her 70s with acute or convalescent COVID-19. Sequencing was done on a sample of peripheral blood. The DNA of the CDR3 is TGTGCCAGCAGTGAAGTAACGGGACAGAGCTCTGGAAACACCATATATTTT. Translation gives CASSEVTGQSSGNTIYF.